The TCR beta chain under discussion was sequenced for a study of blood T cell repertoires in COVID-19 (dated by TCRdb to about 2020). Regarding the research as a whole: Samples from collaborators originated in the United States, Italy and Spain and spanned both the acute and convalescent phases of COVID-19. Where available, HLA class I and class II types were taken from metadata supplied by the sample provider and were not determined by assay-based typing. Sample metadata almost always included a de-identified subject ID, COVID-19 status, age in years and sex. The samples were drawn from the first 160 participants of the ongoing ImmuneRACE study and from over 950 subjects provided by 6 global collaborators. The repertoires were released in a freely available public database meant as a resource for research on the immune response to SARS-CoV-2. The prospective study material was composed of cDNA or gDNA derived from T cells, B-cell-depleted T cells, or PBMCs. The dataset comprised deeply sampled blood TCRbeta repertoires from subjects exposed to, actively infected with, or recovered from COVID-19.

Collaborating institutions collected whole blood in K2EDTA tubes following their own protocols. For TCRbeta analysis, collaborators shipped samples in one of three forms: frozen whole blood, isolated PBMCs, or DNA extracted from either of those sample types. In regard to this clone: The target of this receptor is not known. One base away there is no much larger clone; base qualities are not given.

Points the paper makes about the study in general: How much clinical and demographic metadata was included differed by source and by participant, and the metadata was provided uncurated.

V is reduced by 6 bases and J by 4 bases, leaving a spacing of 13 bases between them. From the cysteine through the phenylalanine, the CDR3 covers 15 amino acids. The entry retains the CDR3 DNA only, 45 bases that are in frame from base 1. Looking up the germline V gene (reference sequence) yields CDR1 SEHNR and CDR2 FQNEAQ. TCRbeta CDR3 regions were amplified from genomic DNA using the immunoSEQ Assay, a bias-controlled multiplex PCR. From the authors' description of their analysis: Within the assay, amplification of reference gene primers was used to estimate how many nucleated cells each sample contained. Sequence reads were collapsed and filtered to measure the absolute abundance of every unique TCRbeta CDR3 rearrangement. For each sample, productive Simpson clonality was calculated as the square root of Simpson's diversity index across productive rearrangements. This immuneACCESS table, as held by TCRdb, lists in-frame sequences with V and J called but not all clones. Of the missing ones, under half trace to an unresolved V gene in checked studies; the others have no known cause. That table furnishes V, J and clone size, whereas the DNA furnished D and trimming. The sample includes 240,000 or so clones, with roughly 86% observed a single time. Of the sample, roughly 0.8% is held by the ten largest clones.

Material: peripheral blood. The receptor comes from a woman in her thirties with acute or convalescent COVID-19. Recombination joined TRBV7-9 with TRBJ2-6; the best D guess is TRBD2, with 6 bases matching. This receptor carries the CDR3 CASSFQGRGANVLTF. The DNA sequence follows: TGTGCCAGCAGTTTCCAAGGGAGGGGGGCCAACGTCCTGACTTTC.